The T cell receptor (beta chain) under discussion was sequenced for a study of somatic mutations in cytotoxic T cells in rheumatoid arthritis. Study at large: Patient blood was drawn as 30 ml EDTA; the draw came right after diagnosis and before any treatment. Whole-study results and caveats: Over 20% of CD8+ cells belonged to the largest CD8+ clone in about an eighth of the roughly 60 patients. Rheumatoid arthritis patients showed CD8+ clonality increasing with age, unlike healthy controls.

Sequencing was performed with immunoSEQ multiplex PCR; in TCRdb, only in-frame clones are kept and a portion is missing. The sample includes under 20,000 clones, roughly 80% of them seen just once. On this clone: As yet, its antigen is unknown.

The sequencing sample was made of CD8+ T cells sorted from blood. This TCR came from an adult with rheumatoid arthritis.

CDR3 in DNA: TGCGCCAGCAGGCAGGGTAGAGGGAACACTGAAGCTTTCTTT. Amino acids: CASRQGRGNTEAFF. The V gene is TRBV5-1, the J gene TRBJ1-1, with D possibly matching TRBD1 (5 bases). The CDR3 extends over 14 amino acids. The V end lost 5 bases, the J end lost 1 base, and 12 bases lay between the germline ends. CDR1 is SGHRS, CDR2 YFSETQ, per germline.